The clone carrying this TCR beta chain has ten or more counts. Its antigen is as yet unknown. V lost 5 bases and J lost 8, with 12 bases in between. The CDR3 consists of 12 residues. Genomic DNA acted as the template from which TCR beta VDJ combination and CDR3 sequence profiling were carried out. In TCRdb, the reads were re-called with MiXCR into one record per CDR3 protein. The sample lists some 220,000 distinct CDR3 sequences, 34% occurring once. These data originate in a study of CD8+CD57+ T cells in acquired aplastic anemia. About the study: The average for DNA from sorted CD4+ and CD8+ cells was about 2.9 ug. Healthy CD8+ samples averaged about 11.0 million reads. The study, taken as a whole, reports: Found in both controls and patients were twenty-nine CD8+ CDR3 sequences.

The chain combines TRBV12-3 or TRBV12-4 with TRBJ1-2; no definite D call. The sequence was collected from a human donor in good health, serving as a control. Sequences were obtained from sorted CD4+, CD8+, or CD8+CD57+ T cells (not recorded which) from PBMCs. The CDR3 DNA reads as TGTGCCAGCAGTGAACTAAGGGAAGGCTACACCTTC. Translation gives CASSELREGYTF.